What follows is one T cell receptor (beta chain) and its context. This sample stems from a study of blood T cell repertoires in COVID-19. Authors' data handling: Reference gene primer amplification in the assay estimated nucleated cell counts. The method was immunoSEQ multiplex PCR; TCRdb's version includes in-frame clones alone and lacks a portion of them. Clonal size and the V and J genes are those of that table, whereas D and trimming came from the DNA. The data contain 200,000 to 250,000 clones, approximately 82% of them singletons. This CDR3 comprises 15 residues. From germline, CDR1 is MNHEY and CDR2 SVGAGI. J gave up 6 bases and V 6 bases, and 10 bases lay outside the gene matches.

This TCR was recovered from a man between 50 and 59 years old with active or convalescent COVID-19. The sample comprised peripheral blood. The chain links TRBV6-5 to TRBJ1-5; TRBD1 matches at 8 bases. CDR3 sequence (DNA): TGTGCCAGCAGAAAGACAGGGGAGAGAGGTCAGCCCCAGCATTTT. Its translation is CASRKTGERGQPQHF.